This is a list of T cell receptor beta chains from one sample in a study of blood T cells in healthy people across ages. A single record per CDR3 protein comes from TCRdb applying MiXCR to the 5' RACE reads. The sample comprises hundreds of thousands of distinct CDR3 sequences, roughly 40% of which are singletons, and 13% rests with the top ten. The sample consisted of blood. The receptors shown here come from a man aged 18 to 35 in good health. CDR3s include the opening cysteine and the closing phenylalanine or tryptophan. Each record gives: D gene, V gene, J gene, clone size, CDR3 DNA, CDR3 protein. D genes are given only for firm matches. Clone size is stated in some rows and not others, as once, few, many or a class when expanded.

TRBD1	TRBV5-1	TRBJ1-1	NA	TGCGCCAGCAGCTTTAGGCAGGGGGGCACTGAAGCTTTCTTT	CASSFRQGGTEAFF
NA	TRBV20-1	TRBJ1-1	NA	TGCAGTGCTAGAGTGGGGCAGGTGGTTACTGAAGCTTTCTTT	CSARVGQVVTEAFF
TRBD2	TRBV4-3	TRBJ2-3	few	TGCGCCAGCAGTCAAAGCGGGACTAGCGGCACAGATACGCAGTATTTT	CASSQSGTSGTDTQYF
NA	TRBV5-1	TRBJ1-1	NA	TGCGCCAGCGGCTTGGTTTTGGGTTCTGAAGCTTTCTTT	CASGLVLGSEAFF
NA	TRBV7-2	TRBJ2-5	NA	TGTGCCAGCAGACAGTCCCAAGAGACCCAGTACTTC	CASRQSQETQYF
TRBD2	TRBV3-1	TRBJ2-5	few	TGTGCCAGCAGCCAGGGACTAGCCTCCTCCTACAAGGAGACCCAGTACTTC	CASSQGLASSYKETQYF
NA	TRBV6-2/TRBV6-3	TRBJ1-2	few	TGTGCCAGCAGTCACGTTAATGGCTACACCTTC	CASSHVNGYTF
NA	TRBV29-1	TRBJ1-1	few	TGCAGCGTTGAGGCAGGGAACACTGAAGCTTTCTTT	CSVEAGNTEAFF
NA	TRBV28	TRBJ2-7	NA	TGTGCCAGCTCCATTGATCTCCAATACGAGCAGTACTTC	CASSIDLQYEQYF
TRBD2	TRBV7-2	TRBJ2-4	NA	TGTGCCAGCAGCTTAGCACTAGCGGGAGCCAAAAACATTCAGTACTTC	CASSLALAGAKNIQYF
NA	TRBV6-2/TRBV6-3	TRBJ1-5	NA	TGTGCCACCCTAACCCGGCCAGGGGATAATCAGCCCCAGCATTTT	CATLTRPGDNQPQHF
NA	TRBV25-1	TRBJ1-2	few	TGTGCCAGCAGTAGTTCGGCAGGATCTGACAACTATGGCTACACCTTC	CASSSSAGSDNYGYTF
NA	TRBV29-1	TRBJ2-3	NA	TGCAGCGCGGTAGAGGGACCAGATACGCAGTATTTT	CSAVEGPDTQYF
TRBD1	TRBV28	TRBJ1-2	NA	TGTGCCAGCAGTGGGGGACAGGGCGCTAACTATGGCTACACCTTC	CASSGGQGANYGYTF
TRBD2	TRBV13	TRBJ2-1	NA	TGTGCCAACAGCTTACAAGCGGGGGAAGAGACCCAGTTCTTC	CANSLQAGEETQFF
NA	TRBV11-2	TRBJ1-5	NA	TGTGCCAACAGCCCGGGGACCAAATCGAGCAATCAGCCCCAGCATTTT	CANSPGTKSSNQPQHF
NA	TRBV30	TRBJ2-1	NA	TGTGCCGGGAGTGTACTGGGGGATGAGCAGTTCTTC	CAGSVLGDEQFF
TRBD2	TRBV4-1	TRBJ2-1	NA	TGCGCCAGCAGCCAAATGCAGGGCACGGCTAGCGGGACCTACAATGAGCAGTTCTTC	CASSQMQGTASGTYNEQFF
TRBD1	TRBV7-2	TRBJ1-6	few	TGTGCCAGCAAGACAGGGGAAATCAATTCACCCCTCCACTTT	CASKTGEINSPLHF
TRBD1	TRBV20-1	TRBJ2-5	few	TGCAGTGCTCCCCGTACAGGGGATCAAGAGACCCAGTACTTC	CSAPRTGDQETQYF
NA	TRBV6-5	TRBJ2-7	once	TGTGCCAGCAGACCCCAGGGGACCTACGAGCAGTACTTC	CASRPQGTYEQYF
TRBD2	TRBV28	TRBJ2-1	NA	TGTGCCAGCATGGGTGGCGGGGGTGAGCAGTTCTTC	CASMGGGGEQFF
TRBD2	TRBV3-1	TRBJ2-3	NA	TGTGCCAGCAGCCAAGATTCCGGCGGGGGTGGCACAGATACGCAGTATTTT	CASSQDSGGGGTDTQYF
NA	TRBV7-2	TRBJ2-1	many	TGTGCCAGCAGCTTAGGACAGATCTCCTACAATGAGCAGTTCTTC	CASSLGQISYNEQFF
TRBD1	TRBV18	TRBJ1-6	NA	TGTGCCAGCTCACCACGGGACAGGGACAGTTCACCCCCCCACTTT	CASSPRDRDSSPPHF
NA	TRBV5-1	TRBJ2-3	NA	TGCGCCAGCAGCTTATATTCGCCAGGCAGCACAGATACGCAGTATTTT	CASSLYSPGSTDTQYF
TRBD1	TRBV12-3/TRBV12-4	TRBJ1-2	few	TGTGCCAGCAGCTCCGACAGGGTTAGTGGCTACACCTTC	CASSSDRVSGYTF
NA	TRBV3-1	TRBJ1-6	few	TGTGCCAGCAGCCAAGATGTCGCCAATTCACCCCTCCACTTT	CASSQDVANSPLHF
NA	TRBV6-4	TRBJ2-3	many	TGTGCCAGCAGTGACGGGGCAGGGGGCACAGATACGCAGTATTTT	CASSDGAGGTDTQYF
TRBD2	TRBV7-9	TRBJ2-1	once	TGTGCCAGCAGCGACTCCGGGACTAGCGTTTACAATGAGCAGTTCTTC	CASSDSGTSVYNEQFF
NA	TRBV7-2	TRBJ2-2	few	TGTGCCAGCAGCTTCACCGGGACAACGAACACCGGGGAGCTGTTTTTT	CASSFTGTTNTGELFF
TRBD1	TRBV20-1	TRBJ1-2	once	TGCAGTGCTAGAGCGGGACAGGTATATGGCTACACCTTC	CSARAGQVYGYTF
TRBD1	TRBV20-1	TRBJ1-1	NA	TGCAGTGCCAGACAGGGTTTGACTGAAGCTTTCTTT	CSARQGLTEAFF
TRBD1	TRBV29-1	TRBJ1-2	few	TGCAGCGTTACCGTCAGGGGGGACGACTATGGCTACACCTTC	CSVTVRGDDYGYTF
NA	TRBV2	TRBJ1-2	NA	TGTGCCAGCAGTGAATTGCGGTCGGGGGGAAGAGGCTACACCTTC	CASSELRSGGRGYTF
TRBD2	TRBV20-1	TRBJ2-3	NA	TGCAGTGCTCCACGTGCCAGCGGGGGGGCAGATACGCAGTATTTT	CSAPRASGGADTQYF